The clone carrying this T cell receptor (beta chain) was found a few times. Its antigen remains unknown. Germline V gene lookup returns CDR1 MNHEY and CDR2 SVGEGT. This CDR3 is built from 14 residues. The V end lost 5 bases, the J end lost 4 bases, and 14 bases lay between the germline ends. Treatment reported: roughly ten-day PBMC culture with coronavirus spike peptide pools or control peptides (ViraFEST assay). This specimen belongs to a study of vaccination and CD4 T cells after COVID-19. For the study at large: The study enrolled six male and four female convalescents, two of whom were Hispanic. Samples were taken after vaccination, a median of around 78 days after dose two, with a range of 14 to 241.

Once obtained from cultured CD4+ T cells, the DNA was sequenced using the Oncomine TCR Beta short-read assay. Extraction of genomic DNA was performed on cultured CD4+ T cells. TCRdb fed the PCR reads into MiXCR, producing one record per CDR3 protein. The sample comprises roughly 18,000 distinct CDR3 sequences, over 45% of which are singletons, and approximately 17% rests with the top ten. The sequenced sample was CD4+ T cells from blood, cultured in vitro, obtained before SARS-CoV-2 vaccination. The chain uses TRBV6-2 or TRBV6-3 and TRBJ1-2; D call uncertain. This TCR was sampled from a human donor who had recovered from COVID-19. The CDR3 DNA reads as TGTGCCAGCAGTGCCCGGGTCCCATCCTATGGCTACACCTTC. It translates to CASSARVPSYGYTF.